The present T cell receptor beta chain was sequenced within a study of beta chain features in type 1 diabetes. Study-wide background: Across the samples, over 85 million sorted cells were examined in total.

Expressed TCRB transcripts were sequenced, since all the RNA that had been isolated was reverse transcribed. The table came from immunoSEQ multiplex PCR; TCRdb's copy has only in-frame clones and leaves some out. In the table there are around 600,000 clones, over 10% of which are singletons. A note on this clone: What it binds is unknown.

The germline V gene encodes CDR1 SGHRS and CDR2 YFSETQ. V dropped 3 bases and J dropped 2; count of bases not matched to a gene: 3. CDR3 length: 14 amino acids. CD45RO/CCR7/CD25/CD127/CD95/CD27 staining was used to isolate CD4+ naive, central memory, regulatory and stem cell-like memory cells by sorting. General study findings and limits: A greater similarity of naive, central memory and Treg TCRB repertoires was seen among patients than among healthy donors. PCR might favor shorter templates, but any such skew would affect patients and controls equally. Moderately but significantly shorter TCRB CDR3s were found in Type 1 diabetes patients in all four CD4+ subsets.

The sequencing sample was made of naive CD4+ T cells from blood. This chain joins TRBV5-1 and TRBJ2-5, with 8 nucleotides matching TRBD2. This TCR derives from a man aged 25-45 years with type 1 diabetes. CDR3 in amino acids: CASSSGTRQETQYF. The CDR3 region has the DNA TGCGCCAGCAGCTCCGGGACTAGACAAGAGACCCAGTACTTC.